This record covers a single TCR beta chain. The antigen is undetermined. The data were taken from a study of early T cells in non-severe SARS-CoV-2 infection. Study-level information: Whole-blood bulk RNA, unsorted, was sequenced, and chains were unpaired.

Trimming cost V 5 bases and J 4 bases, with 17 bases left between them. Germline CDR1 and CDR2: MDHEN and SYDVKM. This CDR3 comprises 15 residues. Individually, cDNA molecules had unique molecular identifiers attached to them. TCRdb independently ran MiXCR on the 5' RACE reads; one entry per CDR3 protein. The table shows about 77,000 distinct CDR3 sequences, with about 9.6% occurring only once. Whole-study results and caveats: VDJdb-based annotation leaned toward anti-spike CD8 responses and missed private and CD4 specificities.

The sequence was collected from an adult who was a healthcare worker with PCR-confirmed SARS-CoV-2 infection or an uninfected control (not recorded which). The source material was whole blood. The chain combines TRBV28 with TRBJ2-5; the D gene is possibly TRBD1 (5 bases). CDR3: CASSPPGAPGETQYF. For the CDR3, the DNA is TGTGCCAGCAGTCCACCTGGGGCTCCGGGAGAGACCCAGTACTTC.